The 14 T cell receptor beta chains given below trace back to one sample, sequenced in a study of T cells in Graves' hyperthyroidism and ophthalmopathy. The TCR beta CDR3 regions underwent amplification using RNA transcripts as the source. Using the HTBI primer set, a first-round RT-PCR was run on the TCR CDR3. TCRdb reprocessed the multiplex PCR reads with MiXCR, giving one entry per CDR3 protein. The sample lists about 200,000 distinct CDR3 sequences; about 17% were seen once. What was sequenced was blood. The receptors come from a woman between 45 and 60 years old with Graves' hyperthyroidism.

This clonotype was seen many times. The chain joins TRBV11-2 to TRBJ2-3; 9 nucleotides line up with TRBD2. With V trimmed by 5 bases and J by 2 bases, 20 bases remained unmatched. This CDR3 is built from 20 residues. CDR1 and CDR2 from the germline V gene are SGHAT and FQNNGV. The CDR3 loop is CASSPNPPEGSGRPTDTQYF. In DNA, the CDR3 is TGTGCCAGCAGCCCCAACCCCCCCGAAGGGAGCGGGAGGCCCACAGATACGCAGTATTTT.

This clonotype was seen at least ten times. The genes are TRBV29-1 and TRBJ2-7, with 7 nucleotides matching TRBD2. The CDR3 contains 13 residues. V was clipped by 6 bases and J by 6 bases; unmatched bases: 11. From germline, CDR1 is SQVTM and CDR2 ANQGSEA. CDR3 coding DNA: TGCAGCGTATCGAGGGGATCGGGAGGCGAGCAGTACTTC. This translates into CSVSRGSGGEQYF.

The sample holds many counts of this clonotype. A read error may produce the germline difference seen at one junction end. This chain connects TRBV27 to TRBJ1-5, with TRBD1 matching over 7 bases. The length of the CDR3 is 16 residues. Germline V gene data show CDR1 as MNHEY and CDR2 as SMNVEV (reference sequence). CDR3: CASSVSPTGDNQPQHF. CDR3 nucleotides: TGTGCCAGCAGTGTATCCCCAACAGGGGACAATCAGCCCCAGCATTTT.

This clonotype was seen at least ten times. The chain joins TRBV11-3 to TRBJ1-1; D remains unclear. This CDR3 is 14 amino acids long. Germline V gene sequence: CDR1 SGHNT, CDR2 YENEEA. V was clipped by 5 bases and J by 0 bases, with 10 bases between them. CDR3 DNA sequence: TGTGCCAGCAGCCCCCAAGCCTTGAACACTGAAGCTTTCTTT. Translating it yields CASSPQALNTEAFF. The full variable domain, completed using reference TRBV11-3 and TRBJ1-1, is EAGVVQSPRYKIIEKKQPVAFWCNPISGHNTLYWYLQNLGQGPELLIRYENEEAVDDSQLPKDRFSAERLKGVDSTLKIQPAELGDSAVYLCASSPQALNTEAFFGQGTRLTVV.

This clonotype has only a few counts. The chain carries TRBV27 and TRBJ2-7; 9 bases line up with TRBD2. This CDR3 comprises 13 residues. Trimming cost V 9 bases and J 0 bases; bases outside gene matches: 3. Germline values: CDR1 MNHEY, CDR2 SMNVEV (reference sequence). In DNA form, the CDR3 reads TGTGCCAGTAATAGCGGGAGCTCCTACGAGCAGTACTTC. Translation: CASNSGSSYEQYF.

The chain employs TRBV20-1 and TRBJ2-3; perhaps TRBD2 as D (5 bases). Deletions cut 0 bases from V and 0 bases from J, with 10 bases between. Germline V lookup: CDR1 DFQATT, CDR2 SNEGSKA (reference sequence). The CDR3 consists of 15 residues. CDR3 coding DNA: TGCAGTGCTAGAGACCCTTGGACTAGCACAGATACGCAGTATTTT. Translated, it gives CSARDPWTSTDTQYF.

The chain has TRBV30 and TRBJ1-6; tentatively, D is TRBD1 (6 bases). Germline-derived CDR1 and CDR2 are GTSNPN and SVGIG (reference sequence). This CDR3 is built from 15 residues. V lost 2 bases and J lost 4, with 12 bases in between. The CDR3 DNA is TGTGCCTGGAGTTTGGGACACGTTTATAATTCACCCCTCCACTTT. This translates into CAWSLGHVYNSPLHF.

This clonotype was recorded many times. V usage is TRBV5-1 and J usage is TRBJ1-2; TRBD1 matches at 8 bases. Germline loops: CDR1 SGHRS, CDR2 YFSETQ. The V gene end was trimmed by 0 bases and the J gene end by 4 bases; junction bases not matched to a gene: 5. This CDR3 has 15 amino acids. The DNA for the CDR3 is TGCGCCAGCAGCTTGGAACCCGACAGGGGCTATGGCTACACCTTC. This encodes CASSLEPDRGYGYTF.

Regarding this clonotype: A much larger clone lies a single base off, so this may be a read error. The CDR3 spells CAGSSQVGQHYRVSIQYF. DNA for the CDR3: TGTGCCGGCAGCTCGCAGGTGGGCCAGCACTACCGCGTCAGCATTCAGTACTTC. This chain uses TRBV7-9 with TRBJ2-4, with D unresolved. Germline CDR1 SEHNR, CDR2 FQNEAQ (reference sequence). This CDR3 is 18 amino acids long. Full variable domain (remainder filled in from reference TRBV7-9 and TRBJ2-4): DTGVSQNPRHKITKRGQNVTFRCDPISEHNRLYWYRQTLGQGPEFLTYFQNEAQLEKSRLLSDRFSAERPKGSFSTLEIQRTEQGDSAMYLCAGSSQVGQHYRVSIQYFGAGTRLSVL.

This clonotype was detected a few times. CDR3 DNA: TGCAGTGCTAGAGATCGGGGGCGAGGACGAGCTTTCTTT. Amino acid sequence: CSARDRGRGRAFF. The rearrangement links TRBV20-1 to TRBJ1-1; weak D call: TRBD1 (6 bases). The CDR3 consists of 13 residues. Germline loops: CDR1 DFQATT, CDR2 SNEGSKA (reference sequence). V was pared by 0 bases and J by 10 bases, with 15 bases between.

The table lists this clonotype with many counts. The rearrangement links TRBV10-3 to TRBJ2-3; D possibly matches TRBD1 or TRBD2 (6 bases each). CDR1 is ENHRY and CDR2 is SYGVKD in the germline V gene. This CDR3 comprises 14 residues. Trimming shortened V by 10 bases and J by 6 bases, and 20 bases separated the two germline ends. DNA for the CDR3: TGTGCCACCGGGACGGGCAGGGGAGGTGATACGCAGTATTTT. This encodes CATGTGRGGDTQYF.

This chain joins TRBV20-1 and TRBJ2-1, with D possibly matching TRBD1 (6 bases). The germline CDR1 and CDR2 sequences are DFQATT and SNEGSKA (reference sequence). This CDR3 is 17 amino acids long. V was clipped by 1 base and J by 0 bases, with 16 bases between them. The CDR3 loop is CSARVKGQPSSYNEQFF. The DNA of the CDR3 is TGCAGTGCTAGAGTAAAAGGACAGCCGAGCTCCTACAATGAGCAGTTCTTC.

This clonotype occurred a few times. The rearrangement joins TRBV5-6 to TRBJ2-7; D perhaps matches TRBD2 (6 bases). This CDR3 has 16 residues. V lost 0 bases, J lost 3 bases, and 16 bases lay in between. Germline loops: CDR1 SGHDT, CDR2 YYEEEE. The CDR3 protein is CASSLAGGYFGYEQYF. The CDR3 DNA reads as TGTGCCAGCAGCTTGGCCGGGGGATATTTCGGCTACGAGCAGTACTTC.

Comments on this clonotype: At one boundary the junction diverges from the germline segment, which might be a read error. The chain links TRBV15 to TRBJ1-3; maybe TRBD1 (6 bases). CDR1 LNHNV and CDR2 YYDKDF come from the germline V gene (reference sequence). This CDR3 has 16 amino acids. Written as DNA, the CDR3 is TGTGCCACCAGCAGAGACACCGGACAGAGAGGAAACACCATGTATTTT. The encoded protein is CATSRDTGQRGNTMYF.